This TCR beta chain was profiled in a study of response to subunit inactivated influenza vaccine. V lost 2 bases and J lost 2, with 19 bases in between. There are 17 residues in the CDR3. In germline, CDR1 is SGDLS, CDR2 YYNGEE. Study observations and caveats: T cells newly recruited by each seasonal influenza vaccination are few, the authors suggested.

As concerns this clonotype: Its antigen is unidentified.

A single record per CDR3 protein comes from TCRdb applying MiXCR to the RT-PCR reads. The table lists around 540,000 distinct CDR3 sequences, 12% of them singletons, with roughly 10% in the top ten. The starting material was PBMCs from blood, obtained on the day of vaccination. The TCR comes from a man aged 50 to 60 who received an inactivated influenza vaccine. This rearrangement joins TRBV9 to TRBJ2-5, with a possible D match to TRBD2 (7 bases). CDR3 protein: CASSVGGGVQGQETQYF. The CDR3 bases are TGTGCCAGCAGCGTGGGAGGGGGGGTGCAGGGACAAGAGACCCAGTACTTC.